This TCR beta chain was obtained from a study of HIV-infected patients and healthy controls. Whole-study findings and limits: Significantly higher mean Gini indices appeared in HIV-infected repertoires, possibly reflecting oligoclonality.

Whole blood was used without fractionation, so all unsorted peripheral T cells were included. This CDR3 comprises 14 residues. V lost 0 bases, J lost 5 bases, and 11 bases lay in between. Per the germline V gene, CDR1 is SGHTS and CDR2 is YDEGEE. In its sample, this clonotype is medium-sized. The antigen remains undetermined. cDNA was made from about 500 ng RNA using alpha and beta constant primers. Using multiplexing indices, alpha and beta chain libraries were generated apart by chain-specific third strand synthesis. One primer pair amplified all rearrangements per chain; each cDNA got molecular barcodes. Ligation attached cDNA to a 5' RACE adapter that carried a random hexamer and SP2 site. Priming off the SP2 site generated the second strand. Each CDR3 protein is one row after TCRdb ran MiXCR on the 5' RACE reads. The table includes thousands of distinct CDR3 sequences, about 6% detected once.

This clonotype was obtained from an adult in good health. The sequencing input was blood. The rearrangement joins TRBV5-8 to TRBJ1-1; D is perhaps TRBD1 (5 bases). CDR3: CASSLGDSRTEAFF. The DNA of the CDR3 is TGTGCCAGCAGCTTGGGAGACAGTCGGACTGAAGCTTTCTTT. Combining the CDR3 with reference TRBV5-8 and TRBJ1-1 gives the whole variable domain EAGVTQSPTHLIKTRGQQATLRCSPISGHTSVYWYQQALGLGLQFLLWYDEGEERNRGNFPPRFSGRQFPNYSSELNVNALELEDSALYLCASSLGDSRTEAFFGQGTRLTVV.